This record looks at one T cell receptor (beta chain) sequence and its context. V was clipped by 3 bases and J by 0 bases, with 9 bases between them. The CDR3 has 15 residues. CDR1 and CDR2 from the germline V gene are SGHTA and FQGNSA. The entry originates in a study of CD8 T cells in Susac syndrome. cDNA came from approximately 0.5 to 1 ug RNA primed by random hexamers. TCR beta CDR3 was amplified by immunoSEQ covering 54 Vbeta and 13 Jbeta. MiXCR was run by TCRdb on the immunoSEQ multiplex PCR reads, yielding one entry per CDR3 protein. The sample holds about 130,000 distinct CDR3 sequences, about 94% seen once. Stable or active relapsing-remitting multiple sclerosis, untreated and meeting revised McDonald criteria, defined the controls. TEMRA cells were enriched by FACS, while CD8+ and CD4+ T cells were obtained through a negative isolation that was performed magnetically.

This receptor was taken from a human donor with multiple sclerosis. Sequencing input: CD4+ T cells from PBMCs. The rearrangement joins TRBV7-2 to TRBJ1-3; D unclear. CDR3 coding DNA: TGTGCCAGCAGCTTGAACCTCTTCTCTGGAAACACCATATATTTT. As protein: CASSLNLFSGNTIYF.